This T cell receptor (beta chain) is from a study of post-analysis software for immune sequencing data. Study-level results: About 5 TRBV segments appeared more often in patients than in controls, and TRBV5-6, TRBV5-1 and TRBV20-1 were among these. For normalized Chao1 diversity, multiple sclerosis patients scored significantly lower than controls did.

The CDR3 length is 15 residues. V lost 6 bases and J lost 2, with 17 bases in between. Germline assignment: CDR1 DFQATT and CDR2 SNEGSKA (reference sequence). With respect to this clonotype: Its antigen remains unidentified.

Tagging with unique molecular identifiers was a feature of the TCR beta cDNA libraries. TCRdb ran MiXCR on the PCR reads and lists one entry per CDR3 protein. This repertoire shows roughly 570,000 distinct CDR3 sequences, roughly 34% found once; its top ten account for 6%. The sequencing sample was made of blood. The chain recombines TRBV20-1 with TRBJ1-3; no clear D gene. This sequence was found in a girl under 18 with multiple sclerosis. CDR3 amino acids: CSARSQFRTGNTIYF. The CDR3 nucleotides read TGCAGTGCCAGGTCACAGTTTCGGACTGGAAACACCATATATTTT.